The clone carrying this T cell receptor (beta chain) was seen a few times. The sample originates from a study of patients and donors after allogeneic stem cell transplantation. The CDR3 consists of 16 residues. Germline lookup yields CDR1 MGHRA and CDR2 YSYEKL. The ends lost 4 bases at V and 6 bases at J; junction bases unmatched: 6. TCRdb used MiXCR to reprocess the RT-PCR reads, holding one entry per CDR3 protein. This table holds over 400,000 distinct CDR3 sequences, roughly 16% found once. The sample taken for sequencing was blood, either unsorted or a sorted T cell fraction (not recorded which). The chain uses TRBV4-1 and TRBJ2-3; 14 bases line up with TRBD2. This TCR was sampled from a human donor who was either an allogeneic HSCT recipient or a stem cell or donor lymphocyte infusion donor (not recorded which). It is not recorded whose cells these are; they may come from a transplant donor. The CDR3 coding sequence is TGCGCCAGCAGCCCAGGGACTAGCGGGAGATCGGATACGCAGTATTTT. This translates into CASSPGTSGRSDTQYF.